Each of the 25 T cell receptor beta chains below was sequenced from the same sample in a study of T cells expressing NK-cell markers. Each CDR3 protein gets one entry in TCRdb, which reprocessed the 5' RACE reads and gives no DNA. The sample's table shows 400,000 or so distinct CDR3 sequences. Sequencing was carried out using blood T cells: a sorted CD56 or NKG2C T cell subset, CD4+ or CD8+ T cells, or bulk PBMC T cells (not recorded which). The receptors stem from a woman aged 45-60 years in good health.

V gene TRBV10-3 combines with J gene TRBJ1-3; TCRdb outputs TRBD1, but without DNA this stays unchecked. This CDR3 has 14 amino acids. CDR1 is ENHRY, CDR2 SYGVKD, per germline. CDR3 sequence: CAISGTGSGNTIYF.

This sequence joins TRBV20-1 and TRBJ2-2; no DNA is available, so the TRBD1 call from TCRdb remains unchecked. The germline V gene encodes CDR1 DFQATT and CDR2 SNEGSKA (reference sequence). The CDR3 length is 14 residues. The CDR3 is CSAGPTGGSGELFF.

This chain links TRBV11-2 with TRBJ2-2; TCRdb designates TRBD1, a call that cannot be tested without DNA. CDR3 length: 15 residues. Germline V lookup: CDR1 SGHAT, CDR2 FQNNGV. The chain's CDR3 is CASSFLGQGFWELFF.

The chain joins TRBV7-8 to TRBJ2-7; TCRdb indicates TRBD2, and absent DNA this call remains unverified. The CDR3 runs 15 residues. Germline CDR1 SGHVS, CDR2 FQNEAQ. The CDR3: CASSLRRERPYEQYF.

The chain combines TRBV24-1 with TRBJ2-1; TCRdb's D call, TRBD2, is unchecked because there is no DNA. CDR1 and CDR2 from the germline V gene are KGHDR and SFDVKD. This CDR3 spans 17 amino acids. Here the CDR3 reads CATSDLQTSGNFDEQFF.

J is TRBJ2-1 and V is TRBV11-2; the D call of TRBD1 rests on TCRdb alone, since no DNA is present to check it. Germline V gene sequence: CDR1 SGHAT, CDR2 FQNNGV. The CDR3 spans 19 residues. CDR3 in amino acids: CASSLTPPLTGVRDNEQFF.

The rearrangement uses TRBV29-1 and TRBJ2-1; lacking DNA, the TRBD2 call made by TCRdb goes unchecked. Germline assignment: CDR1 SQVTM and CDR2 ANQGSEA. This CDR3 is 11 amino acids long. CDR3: CSVETGGPEFF.

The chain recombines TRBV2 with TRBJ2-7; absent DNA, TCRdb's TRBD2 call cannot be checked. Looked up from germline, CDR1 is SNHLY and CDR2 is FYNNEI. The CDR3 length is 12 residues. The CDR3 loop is CASSRQGYEQYF.

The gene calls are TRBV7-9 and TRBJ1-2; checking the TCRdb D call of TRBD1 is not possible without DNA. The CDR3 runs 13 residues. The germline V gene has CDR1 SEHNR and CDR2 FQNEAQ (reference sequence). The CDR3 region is CASSLTGTYGYTF.

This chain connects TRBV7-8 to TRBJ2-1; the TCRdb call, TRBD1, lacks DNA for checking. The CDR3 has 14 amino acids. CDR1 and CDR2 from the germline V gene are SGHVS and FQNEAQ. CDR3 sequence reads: CASSGAEGYNEQFF.

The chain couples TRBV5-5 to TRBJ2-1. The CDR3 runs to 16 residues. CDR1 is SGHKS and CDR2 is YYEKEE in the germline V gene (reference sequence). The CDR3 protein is CASSSDRVGSYNEQFF.

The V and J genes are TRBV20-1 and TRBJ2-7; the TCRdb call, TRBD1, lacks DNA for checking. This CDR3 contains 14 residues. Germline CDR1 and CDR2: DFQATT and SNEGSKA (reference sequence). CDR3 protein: CSATLRDRPYEQYF.

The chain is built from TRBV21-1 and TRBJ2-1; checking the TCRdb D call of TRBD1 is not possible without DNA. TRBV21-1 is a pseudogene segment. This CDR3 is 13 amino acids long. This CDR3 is CASSYGIRNEQFF.

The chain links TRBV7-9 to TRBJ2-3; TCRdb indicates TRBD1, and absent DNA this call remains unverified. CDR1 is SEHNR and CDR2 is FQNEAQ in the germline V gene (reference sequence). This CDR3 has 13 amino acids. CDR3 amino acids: CASSPTGRDTQYF.

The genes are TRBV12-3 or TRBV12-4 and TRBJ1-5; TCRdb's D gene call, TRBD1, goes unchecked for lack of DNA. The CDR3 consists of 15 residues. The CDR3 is CASSLLGVSNQPQHF.

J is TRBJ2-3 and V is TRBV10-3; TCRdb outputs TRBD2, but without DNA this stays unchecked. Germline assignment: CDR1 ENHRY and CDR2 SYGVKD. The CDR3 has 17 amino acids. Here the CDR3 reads CAIGKAGGRGSTDTQYF.

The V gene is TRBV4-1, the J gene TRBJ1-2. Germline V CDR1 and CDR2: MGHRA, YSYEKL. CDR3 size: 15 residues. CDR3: CASSHGPSLGYGYTF.

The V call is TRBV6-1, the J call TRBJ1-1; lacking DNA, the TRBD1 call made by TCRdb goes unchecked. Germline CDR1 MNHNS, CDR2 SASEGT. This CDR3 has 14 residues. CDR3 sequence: CASTPQGRNTEAFF.

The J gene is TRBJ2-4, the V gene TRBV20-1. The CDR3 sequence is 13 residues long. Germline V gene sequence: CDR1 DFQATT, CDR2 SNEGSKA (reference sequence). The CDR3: CSAVSFSKNIQYF.

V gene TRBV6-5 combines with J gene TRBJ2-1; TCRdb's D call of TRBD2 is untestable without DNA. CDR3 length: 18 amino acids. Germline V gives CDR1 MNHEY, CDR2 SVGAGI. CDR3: CASRPSGNVLSTYNEQFF.

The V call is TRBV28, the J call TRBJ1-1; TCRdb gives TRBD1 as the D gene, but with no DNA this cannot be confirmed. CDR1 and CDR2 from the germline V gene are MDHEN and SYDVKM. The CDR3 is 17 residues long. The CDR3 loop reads CASSLYTQGAKNTEAFF. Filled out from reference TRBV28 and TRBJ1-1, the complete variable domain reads DVKVTQSSRYLVKRTGEKVFLECVQDMDHENMFWYRQDPGLGLRLIYFSYDVKMKEKGDIPEGYSVSREKKERFSLILESASTNQTSMYLCASSLYTQGAKNTEAFFGQGTRLTVV.

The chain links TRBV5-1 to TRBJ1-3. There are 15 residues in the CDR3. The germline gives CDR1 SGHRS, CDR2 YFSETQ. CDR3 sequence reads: CASSLEGLTGNTIYF. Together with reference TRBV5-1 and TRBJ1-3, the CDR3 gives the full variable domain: KAGVTQTPRYLIKTRGQQVTLSCSPISGHRSVSWYQQTPGQGLQFLFEYFSETQRNKGNFPGRFSGRQFSNSRSEMNVSTLELGDSALYLCASSLEGLTGNTIYFGEGSWLTVV.

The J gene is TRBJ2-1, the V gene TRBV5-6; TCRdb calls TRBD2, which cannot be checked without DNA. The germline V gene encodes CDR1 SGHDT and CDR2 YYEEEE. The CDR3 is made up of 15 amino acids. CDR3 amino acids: CASSPTSGRGYEQFF.

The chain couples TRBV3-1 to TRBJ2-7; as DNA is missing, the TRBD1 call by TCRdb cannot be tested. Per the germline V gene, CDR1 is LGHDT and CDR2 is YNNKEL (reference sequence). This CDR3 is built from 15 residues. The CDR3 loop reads CASSQVGQGPYEQYF.

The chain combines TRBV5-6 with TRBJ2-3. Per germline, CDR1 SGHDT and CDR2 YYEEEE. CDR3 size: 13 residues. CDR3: CASSLTRADTQYF.